Listed here are 18 T cell receptor beta chains from one sample, sequenced in a study of vaccination and CD4 T cells after COVID-19. Time point described: late sampling 161 to 241 days after vaccination in three convalescent patients. TCRdb itself ran the PCR reads through MiXCR, one entry per CDR3 protein. The sample consists of approximately 30,000 distinct CDR3 sequences, around 53% of them appearing once. The specimen was CD4+ T cells from blood, collected about 7 months after SARS-CoV-2 vaccination. Source of these receptors: a human donor who had recovered from COVID-19.

The chain recombines TRBV11-2 with TRBJ1-6, with D uncertain. The CDR3 is made up of 15 amino acids. The germline gives CDR1 SGHAT, CDR2 FQNNGV. V lost 4 bases and J 6 bases, leaving 13 bases between the germline ends. The CDR3 DNA sequence: TGTGCCAGCAGCTCCAACCCCCAGCGTAATTCACCCCTCCACTTT. Amino acid sequence: CASSSNPQRNSPLHF.

The chain joins TRBV20-1 to TRBJ1-1; a weak D match, TRBD1 (5 bases). CDR1 and CDR2 from the germline V gene are DFQATT and SNEGSKA (reference sequence). With 6 bases removed from V and 7 bases from J, the gap between germline ends came to 12 bases. There are 11 residues in the CDR3. CDR3 loop: CSATMTVEAFF. The DNA for the CDR3 is TGCAGTGCGACAATGACAGTTGAAGCTTTCTTT.

In this sample, this clonotype turned up once. The V gene is TRBV2, the J gene TRBJ2-2, with no clear D. Germline CDR1 and CDR2: SNHLY and FYNNEI. This CDR3 region has 16 residues. The V gene lost 3 bases and the J gene lost 1 base, with 12 bases spanning the gap. CDR3 DNA: TGTGCCAGCAGTGATCTGGCGGTAATGAACACCGGGGAGCTGTTTTTT. Protein: CASSDLAVMNTGELFF.

This clonotype was observed a handful of times. This chain joins TRBV20-1 and TRBJ2-5; TRBD2 aligns across 14 bases. V shed 1 base and J 1 base; nucleotides not matched to a gene: 26. The CDR3 consists of 24 residues. Germline V gives CDR1 DFQATT, CDR2 SNEGSKA (reference sequence). DNA of the CDR3: TGCAGTGCTAGAGCCCCCCGTTTTTGGGTCGAAGGGACTAGCGGGAGTTTTTTCCAAGAGACCCAGTACTTC. It is translated as CSARAPRFWVEGTSGSFFQETQYF.

This clonotype has a handful of counts. V gene TRBV6-5 combines with J gene TRBJ2-7, with 10 nucleotides matching TRBD1. Looked up from germline, CDR1 is MNHEY and CDR2 is SVGAGI. J gave up 4 bases and V 0 bases, and 3 bases lay outside the gene matches. The CDR3 sequence is 15 residues long. The CDR3 region has the DNA TGTGCCAGCAGTTACTCCGGACAGGGGGGTTACGAGCAGTACTTC. The encoded protein is CASSYSGQGGYEQYF.

This sequence joins TRBV27 and TRBJ2-5; D possibly uses TRBD1 or TRBD2 (7 bases each). V was clipped by 2 bases and J by 5 bases, with 24 bases between them. Germline V gene lookup returns CDR1 MNHEY and CDR2 SMNVEV (reference sequence). The CDR3 spans 18 residues. CDR3 protein: CASSLISAGWDSHETQYF. The CDR3 bases are TGTGCCAGCAGTTTAATTTCAGCGGGGTGGGACAGCCATGAGACCCAGTACTTC.

In this sample, this clonotype turned up a few times. The chain combines TRBV2 with TRBJ2-5; 9 positions match TRBD2. CDR3 size: 14 residues. Germline V lookup: CDR1 SNHLY, CDR2 FYNNEI. V lost 7 bases, J lost 1 base, and 4 bases stayed unmatched. The CDR3 reads CASIKREVQETQYF. CDR3 DNA sequence: TGTGCCAGCATCAAGCGGGAGGTCCAAGAGACCCAGTACTTC.

V and J are TRBV20-1 and TRBJ1-2, with D unclear. The CDR3 is 14 residues long. V was trimmed by 0 bases and J by 0 bases, leaving 8 bases between them. Germline CDR1 is DFQATT and CDR2 is SNEGSKA (reference sequence). CDR3 amino acids: CSARDPTANYGYTF. Here the CDR3 DNA reads TGCAGTGCTAGAGATCCGACGGCTAACTATGGCTACACCTTC.

The CDR3 loop reads CASRRGGANYGYTF. CDR3 in DNA: TGTGCCAGTAGGAGAGGAGGGGCTAACTATGGCTACACCTTC. The chain has TRBV19 and TRBJ1-2, with D possibly matching TRBD1 (5 bases). CDR1 and CDR2 from the germline V gene are LNHDA and SQIVND (reference sequence). The CDR3 has 14 amino acids. Trimming stripped 6 bases from V and 0 bases from J, with 11 bases between.

In its sample, this clonotype was seen a few times. The chain is built from TRBV29-1 and TRBJ2-7; D is ambiguous. The CDR3 spans 12 residues. V was trimmed by 6 bases and J by 0 bases, leaving 9 bases between them. Per the germline V gene, CDR1 is SQVTM and CDR2 is ANQGSEA. DNA for the CDR3: TGCAGCGTGTGGGTGGGCTCCTACGAGCAGTACTTC. Protein sequence: CSVWVGSYEQYF.

The table lists this clonotype with a count of one. CDR3 DNA: TGCAGTGCCGCCCGCGGGAGTAACACCGGGGAGCTGTTTTTT. Its translation: CSAARGSNTGELFF. The chain links TRBV20-1 to TRBJ2-2; TRBD2 agrees at 7 bases. V lost 6 bases to trimming and J lost 2 bases; unmatched junction nucleotides: 6. CDR1 and CDR2 from the germline V gene are DFQATT and SNEGSKA (reference sequence). This CDR3 is 14 amino acids long.

This clonotype has a handful of counts. This chain links TRBV10-3 with TRBJ1-6; the D gene is possibly TRBD1 (6 bases). The CDR3 has 16 amino acids. Per the germline V gene, CDR1 is ENHRY and CDR2 is SYGVKD. V lost 3 bases and J lost 11, with 20 bases in between. CDR3 DNA sequence: TGTGCCATCAGTGATGGGGGCGCAGGGTCAAAGACACCCCTCCACTTT. Amino acids: CAISDGGAGSKTPLHF.

This clonotype was seen a few times. The gene calls are TRBV19 and TRBJ2-5; TRBD1 agrees at 8 bases. The CDR3 loop spans 15 amino acids. In germline, CDR1 is LNHDA, CDR2 SQIVND (reference sequence). J gave up 5 bases and V 5 bases, and 10 bases lay outside the gene matches. The CDR3 loop is CASSPLDREWETQYF. Here the CDR3 DNA reads TGTGCCAGTAGTCCTCTGGACAGGGAGTGGGAGACCCAGTACTTC.

V usage is TRBV28 and J usage is TRBJ2-5, with 7 bases lining up with TRBD1. CDR1 and CDR2 (germline): MDHEN, SYDVKM. Unmatched junction bases numbered 6, after V lost 6 bases and J lost 2 bases. The CDR3 is 14 amino acids. The CDR3 region is CASSKGGWQETQYF. The CDR3 DNA reads as TGTGCCAGCAGCAAAGGGGGCTGGCAAGAGACCCAGTACTTC.

The sample holds a few counts of this clonotype. The rearrangement links TRBV20-1 to TRBJ2-7, with 12 bases identical to TRBD2. J was trimmed by 3 bases and V by 3 bases; bases with no gene match: 3. Germline CDR1 is DFQATT and CDR2 is SNEGSKA (reference sequence). This CDR3 contains 14 residues. The CDR3 protein is CSASSTSGSYEQYF. The CDR3 region has the DNA TGCAGTGCTAGCTCGACTAGCGGGAGCTACGAGCAGTACTTC.

This clonotype was recorded a few times. The chain is built from TRBV20-1 and TRBJ2-2, with D uncertain. CDR1 and CDR2 (germline): DFQATT, SNEGSKA (reference sequence). The CDR3 is made up of 14 amino acids. CDR3 nucleotide sequence: TGCAGCGCAAGAAACGGACCGAACACCGGGGAGCTGTTTTTT. Its protein is CSARNGPNTGELFF.

The chain employs TRBV7-9 and TRBJ1-1; D might be TRBD1 (6 bases). Trimming left V 2 bases short and J 5 bases short, with 15 bases between. The germline CDR1 and CDR2 sequences are SEHNR and FQNEAQ (reference sequence). The CDR3 is 15 amino acids. CDR3 in DNA: TGTGCCAGCAGCTTAAGCCAGGGGTATGGTACTGAAGCTTTCTTT. Translating gives CASSLSQGYGTEAFF.

V gene TRBV20-1 combines with J gene TRBJ1-4; unclear D gene. V dropped 0 bases and J dropped 5 bases, with 16 bases sitting between them. Per the germline V gene, CDR1 is DFQATT and CDR2 is SNEGSKA (reference sequence). This CDR3 comprises 16 residues. CDR3 loop: CSARDQSDQANEKLFF. The DNA for the CDR3 is TGCAGTGCTAGAGATCAATCTGACCAAGCCAATGAAAAACTGTTTTTT.